This is a list of T cell receptor beta chains from one sample in a study of cytotoxic CD8 clonotypes in ibrutinib-treated CLL. Clones were read by immunoSEQ multiplex PCR, and TCRdb kept only the in-frame ones, dropping some. The sample shows about 160,000 clones, about four fifths of them seen only once. The sequencing here drew on PBMCs, taken after 24 months of ibrutinib treatment. These receptor sequences come from a human donor with chronic lymphocytic leukemia. Both conserved end residues are part of each CDR3. Each record gives: clone size, J gene, V gene, D gene, CDR3 protein, CDR3 DNA. D genes are given only for firm matches. For some rows the clone size is stated as once, few or many, or as a class when expanded; others skip it.

NA TRBJ1-1 TRBV6-5 NA CASSTTMAEAFF TGTGCCAGCAGCACGACGATGGCTGAAGCTTTCTTT
NA TRBJ1-1 TRBV10-3 TRBD1 CAIRADRGLNTEAFF TGTGCCATCCGGGCCGACAGGGGGCTAAACACTGAAGCTTTCTTT
NA TRBJ1-4 TRBV30 NA CAWSLSVTNEKLFF TGTGCCTGGAGTTTGTCGGTTACTAATGAAAAACTGTTTTTT
NA TRBJ1-2 TRBV9 NA CASSLLGGVLNYGYTF TGTGCCAGCAGCCTACTGGGCGGCGTCCTGAACTATGGCTACACCTTC
NA TRBJ2-3 TRBV4-2 NA CASSQDYGRWGETDTQYF TGTGCCAGCAGCCAAGATTATGGACGATGGGGTGAGACAGATACGCAGTATTTT
once TRBJ2-3 TRBV7-8 TRBD2 CASSPDSGLAEPQYF TGTGCCAGCAGCCCGGACTCAGGACTAGCGGAACCGCAGTATTTT
NA TRBJ2-1 TRBV19 NA CASSKQHRRDEQFF TGTGCCAGTAGCAAACAGCACCGACGCGATGAGCAGTTCTTC
NA TRBJ2-7 TRBV5-1 TRBD2 CASSLVSGSPPYEQYF TGCGCCAGCAGCTTGGTTAGCGGGAGCCCCCCCTACGAGCAGTACTTC
NA TRBJ2-2 TRBV6-5 NA CASSPGRSNTGELFF TGTGCCAGCAGCCCAGGCAGGTCGAACACCGGGGAGCTGTTTTTT
NA TRBJ2-1 TRBV19 NA CASSISSYNEQFF TGTGCCAGTAGTATCTCCTCCTACAATGAGCAGTTCTTC
NA TRBJ1-2 TRBV7-3 TRBD1 CASSFSQQGNYGYTF TGTGCCAGCAGCTTCTCGCAACAGGGGAACTATGGCTACACCTTC
NA TRBJ2-1 TRBV9 NA CASSVGLVSGYNEQFF TGTGCCAGCAGCGTAGGACTAGTGAGTGGGTACAATGAGCAGTTCTTC
NA TRBJ1-2 TRBV20-1 NA CSAVQDYGYTF TGCAGTGCCGTGCAGGATTATGGCTACACCTTC
NA TRBJ2-4 TRBV15 TRBD1 CATGLQGQARIQYF TGTGCCACAGGCCTACAGGGACAGGCTCGCATTCAGTACTTC
NA TRBJ1-6 TRBV18 TRBD1 CASSRERTGSFVSPLHF TGTGCCAGCTCTCGGGAGAGGACAGGGAGTTTTGTTTCACCCCTCCACTTT
NA TRBJ1-2 TRBV30 TRBD1 CAKTTGGAYGYTF TGTGCCAAAACGACAGGGGGGGCTTATGGCTACACCTTC
NA TRBJ2-3 TRBV5-1 TRBD2 CASCTSGGLTDTQYF TGCGCCAGCTGTACTAGCGGGGGGCTCACAGATACGCAGTATTTT
NA TRBJ1-3 TRBV9 NA CASSDRGTGNTIYF TGTGCCAGCAGCGATCGGGGAACGGGAAACACCATATATTTT
NA TRBJ1-2 TRBV28 NA CASSFFEKYGYTF TGTGCCAGCAGTTTCTTTGAGAAATATGGCTACACCTTC
once TRBJ1-2 TRBV30 NA CAWTSLANYGYTF TGTGCCTGGACTTCGCTAGCGAACTATGGCTACACCTTC
NA TRBJ2-3 TRBV4-3 TRBD1 CASSQEHRGTDTQYF TGCGCCAGCAGCCAAGAACACAGGGGGACAGATACGCAGTATTTT
NA TRBJ1-2 TRBV19 TRBD1 CASSQQGPSNYGYTF TGTGCCAGTAGTCAACAGGGGCCCAGTAACTATGGCTACACCTTC
NA TRBJ1-3 TRBV2 NA CGYPGPPYF TGCGGGTACCCGGGTCCCCCATATTTT
NA TRBJ1-1 TRBV19 NA CASNPPATANTEAFF TGTGCCAGTAACCCTCCAGCGACAGCGAACACTGAAGCTTTCTTT
NA TRBJ2-1 TRBV7-9 TRBD1 CASSWTGARYNEQFF TGTGCCAGCAGCTGGACAGGGGCCCGCTACAATGAGCAGTTCTTC
NA TRBJ2-7 TRBV29-1 NA CSVVGGQGRISAQYF TGCAGCGTTGTTGGGGGGCAGGGACGGATCTCGGCGCAGTACTTC
NA TRBJ1-2 TRBV6-6 TRBD1 CASRTGDRQANGYTF TGTGCCAGCAGGACTGGGGACAGGCAAGCCAATGGCTACACCTTC
NA TRBJ1-1 TRBV10-2 NA CASSGTRRGNTEAFF TGCGCCAGCTCCGGGACCAGGAGGGGGAACACTGAAGCTTTCTTT
NA TRBJ1-1 TRBV6-1 NA CASKTSQNTEAFF TGTGCCAGCAAGACCAGCCAGAACACTGAAGCTTTCTTT
NA TRBJ2-5 TRBV11-2 NA CASRSLETQYF TGTGCCAGCAGATCCTTGGAGACCCAGTACTTC
NA TRBJ1-1 TRBV6-5 TRBD1 CASRGQEFTEAFF TGTGCCAGCAGGGGACAGGAGTTTACTGAAGCTTTCTTT
NA TRBJ1-1 TRBV18 NA CASSPRKGQEAFF TGTGCCAGCTCACCCCGTAAGGGACAAGAAGCTTTCTTT
NA TRBJ1-4 TRBV19 NA CASRRLGGRVEKLFF TGTGCCAGTAGGCGTCTCGGGGGGCGGGTTGAAAAACTGTTTTTT
NA TRBJ2-7 TRBV11-3 NA CASSLEGTPSAEQYF TGTGCCAGCAGCTTAGAAGGGACTCCCTCCGCCGAGCAGTACTTC
NA TRBJ2-7 TRBV7-9 NA CASSNVYEQYF TGTGCCAGCAGCAACGTCTACGAGCAGTACTTC
few TRBJ1-2 TRBV6-5 TRBD1 CASSIDRGLYGYTF TGTGCCAGCAGTATAGACAGGGGCCTCTATGGCTACACCTTC
NA TRBJ1-2 TRBV6-1 NA CASTESRNYGYTF TGTGCCAGCACCGAGAGCAGGAACTATGGCTACACCTTC
NA TRBJ2-2 TRBV11-2 TRBD1 CASSLNRDRGRTGELFF TGTGCCAGCAGCTTAAACCGGGACAGGGGACGAACCGGGGAGCTGTTTTTT